Each of the 16 T cell receptor beta chains below was sequenced from the same sample in a study of T cell responses to AZD1222 COVID-19 vaccine. This table comes from immunoSEQ multiplex PCR, and its TCRdb copy is limited to in-frame clones, with some not included. In the table there are 95,000 to 100,000 clones, more than 75% of which are singletons. The sample here was peripheral blood, taken on day 0 of AZD1222 vaccination. Receptors were obtained from an adult in good health.

The gene calls are TRBV6-5 and TRBJ1-6; no definite D call. V lost 7 bases and J 6 bases, leaving 16 bases between the germline ends. Looked up from germline, CDR1 is MNHEY and CDR2 is SVGAGI. CDR3 length: 15 residues. This CDR3 is CASNPVWQINSPLHF. For the CDR3, the DNA is TGTGCCAGCAACCCGGTTTGGCAGATTAATTCACCCCTCCACTTT.

The V gene is TRBV30, the J gene TRBJ2-5; TRBD1 is a possible D gene (6 bases). The V gene lost 7 bases and the J gene lost 3 bases, with 12 bases spanning the gap. The CDR3 length is 12 residues. Germline values: CDR1 GTSNPN, CDR2 SVGIG (reference sequence). CDR3 residues: CAFHRTEETQYF. The CDR3, as DNA: TGTGCCTTCCACCGGACAGAAGAGACCCAGTACTTC.

By share, this clone ranks as medium-sized. The chain links TRBV19 to TRBJ1-2; TRBD1 is a possible D gene (6 bases). Germline V lookup: CDR1 LNHDA, CDR2 SQIVND (reference sequence). The CDR3 contains 15 residues. V dropped 4 bases and J dropped 2 bases, with 14 bases sitting between them. For the CDR3, the DNA is TGTGCCAGTAGTACACTGACAGGAACCAACTATGGCTACACCTTC. Residues: CASSTLTGTNYGYTF.

This sequence joins TRBV3-1 (or the pseudogene TRBV3-2) and TRBJ2-2; no clear D. CDR3 length: 14 residues. Trimming left V 4 bases short and J 1 base short, with 7 bases between. The V gene's germline CDR1 is LGHDT and CDR2 YNNKEL (reference sequence). This chain's CDR3 is CASSRNRNTGELFF. In DNA form, the CDR3 reads TGTGCCAGCAGCCGCAACAGGAACACCGGGGAGCTGTTTTTT.

The rearrangement uses TRBV3-1 (or the pseudogene TRBV3-2) and TRBJ1-5, with D maybe TRBD1 (5 bases). This CDR3 spans 15 amino acids. From germline, CDR1 is LGHDT and CDR2 YNNKEL (reference sequence). Trimming stripped 4 bases from V and 4 bases from J, with 14 bases between. Here the CDR3 reads CASSLGTLGNQPQHF. The CDR3, as DNA: TGTGCCAGCAGCCTCGGGACCTTGGGAAATCAGCCCCAGCATTTT.

This clone was counted ten times or more. The CDR3 loop reads CASSQSGPRGVETQYF. The CDR3, as DNA: TGCGCCAGCAGCCAGAGTGGCCCCAGGGGGGTGGAGACCCAGTACTTC. V and J are TRBV5-1 and TRBJ2-5, with D possibly matching TRBD1 (7 bases). From germline, CDR1 is SGHRS and CDR2 YFSETQ. Trimming removed 4 bases from V and 5 bases from J, with 21 bases in between. The CDR3 spans 16 residues.

The chain employs TRBV27 and TRBJ1-1, with a possible D match to TRBD1 (5 bases). V dropped 5 bases and J dropped 5 bases, with 18 bases sitting between them. Germline V CDR1 and CDR2: MNHEY, SMNVEV (reference sequence). There are 15 residues in the CDR3. The CDR3 sequence is CASSPHSGGGTEAFF. The CDR3 DNA follows: TGTGCCAGCAGTCCCCATTCGGGGGGAGGAACTGAAGCTTTCTTT.

This clone was found a few times. The chain has TRBV24-1 and TRBJ2-5; D unclear. Germline assignment: CDR1 KGHDR and CDR2 SFDVKD. This CDR3 is built from 13 residues. Trimming took 4 bases from V and 4 from J, leaving 9 bases between them. CDR3 region: CATSDPARETQYF. CDR3 bases: TGTGCCACCAGTGACCCCGCTAGAGAGACCCAGTACTTC.

The rearrangement links TRBV7-9 to TRBJ2-1, with 8 bases matching TRBD1. The V gene's germline CDR1 is SEHNR and CDR2 FQNEAQ (reference sequence). V lost 6 bases and J lost 4; bases outside the gene matches: 8. The CDR3 extends over 15 amino acids. The CDR3 loop is CASRPTGEAYNEQFF. The CDR3 nucleotides read TGTGCCAGCAGACCGACAGGGGAAGCTTACAATGAGCAGTTCTTC.

The CDR3 spells CASRLQGVGSYNEQFF. Written as DNA, the CDR3 is TGTGCCAGCAGACTTCAGGGGGTAGGCTCCTACAATGAGCAGTTCTTC. V usage is TRBV27 and J usage is TRBJ2-1; 7 bases line up with TRBD1. Germline V lookup: CDR1 MNHEY, CDR2 SMNVEV (reference sequence). After removal of 6 bases from V and 0 bases from J, the junction contained 8 bases not matched to a gene. The length of the CDR3 is 16 residues.

J is TRBJ2-5 and V is TRBV30; 8 bases are a match to TRBD1. The CDR3 is 12 amino acids. Germline assignment: CDR1 GTSNPN and CDR2 SVGIG (reference sequence). V lost 4 bases, J lost 4 bases, and 2 bases stayed unmatched. Here the CDR3 DNA reads TGTGCCTGGAACAGGGGGACAGAGACCCAGTACTTC. It encodes CAWNRGTETQYF. Looking up the rest from reference TRBV30 and TRBJ2-5 gives the full variable domain: SQTIHQWPATLVQPVGSPLSLECTVEGTSNPNLYWYRQAAGRGLQLLFYSVGIGQISSEVPQNLSASRPQDRQFILSSKKLLLSDSGFYLCAWNRGTETQYFGPGTRLLVL.

The rearrangement joins TRBV30 to TRBJ2-3; 7 bases map to TRBD2. V was clipped by 5 bases and J by 0 bases; unmatched bases: 5. CDR1 GTSNPN and CDR2 SVGIG come from the germline V gene (reference sequence). The CDR3 is 14 amino acids. CDR3 amino acids: CAWESGASTDTQYF. CDR3 DNA: TGTGCCTGGGAGAGCGGGGCTAGCACAGATACGCAGTATTTT.

The chain has TRBV5-1 and TRBJ2-7; D is ambiguous. The CDR3 is 14 amino acids. CDR1 is SGHRS and CDR2 is YFSETQ in the germline V gene. V was clipped by 4 bases and J by 2 bases, with 13 bases between them. CDR3 region: CASSISGVPYEQYF. In nucleotides, the CDR3 is TGCGCCAGCAGCATATCCGGCGTACCCTACGAGCAGTACTTC.

This rearrangement joins TRBV28 to TRBJ2-1; 11 bases line up with TRBD2. Germline lookup yields CDR1 MDHEN and CDR2 SYDVKM. Unmatched junction bases numbered 7, after V lost 6 bases and J lost 0 bases. CDR3 length: 17 residues. The CDR3 DNA follows: TGTGCCAGCAGGAGGACTAGCGGGTCCAACTCCTACAATGAGCAGTTCTTC. Residues: CASRRTSGSNSYNEQFF.

The CDR3 here is CASSWMGREQFF. The CDR3 DNA reads as TGCGCCAGCAGCTGGATGGGACGAGAGCAGTTCTTC. The rearrangement joins TRBV5-1 to TRBJ2-1, with D perhaps assigned TRBD1 or TRBD2 (5 bases each). This CDR3 spans 12 amino acids. V was trimmed by 3 bases and J by 10 bases, leaving 11 bases between them. CDR1 SGHRS and CDR2 YFSETQ come from the germline V gene.

This clone showed up just a few times. CDR3 sequence (DNA): TGTGCCAGCAGTTTTTCTTCGCAGGGGGCCCTCCACTTT. Residues: CASSFSSQGALHF. This rearrangement joins TRBV27 to TRBJ1-6; 7 bases are a match to TRBD1. CDR1 MNHEY and CDR2 SMNVEV come from the germline V gene (reference sequence). V shed 3 bases, J shed 14 bases, and the junction held 7 bases outside the gene matches. This CDR3 has 13 residues.